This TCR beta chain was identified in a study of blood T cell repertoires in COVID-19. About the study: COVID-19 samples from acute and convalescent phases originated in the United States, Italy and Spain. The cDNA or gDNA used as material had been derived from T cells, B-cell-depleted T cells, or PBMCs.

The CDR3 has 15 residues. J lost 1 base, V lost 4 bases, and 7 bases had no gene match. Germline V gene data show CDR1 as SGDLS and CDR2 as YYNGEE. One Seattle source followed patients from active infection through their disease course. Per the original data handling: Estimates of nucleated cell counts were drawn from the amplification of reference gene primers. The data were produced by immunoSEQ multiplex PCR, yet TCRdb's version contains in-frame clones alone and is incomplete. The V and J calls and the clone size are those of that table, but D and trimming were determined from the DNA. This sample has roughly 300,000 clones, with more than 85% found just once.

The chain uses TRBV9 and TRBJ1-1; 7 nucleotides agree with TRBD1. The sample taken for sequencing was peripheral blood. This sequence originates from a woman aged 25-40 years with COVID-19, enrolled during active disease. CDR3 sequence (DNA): TGTGCCAGCAGCTTTCAGGCAGGGGGGAACACTGAAGCTTTCTTT. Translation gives CASSFQAGGNTEAFF.